The entry below gives a single TCR beta chain sequence along with its context. The antigen is unknown. These data come from a study of blood T cells in healthy people across ages. Primers used in a second PCR of about 7 to 12 cycles were a sample-barcoded 5' primer and a J-beta primer mix. TCRdb passed the 5' RACE reads through MiXCR, listing each CDR3 protein once. The sample shows 1.5 million to 2 million distinct CDR3 sequences, around 40% of them seen only once. CDR3 length equals 14 residues. V was pared by 6 bases and J by 7 bases, with 13 bases between. Germline V gives CDR1 MDHEN, CDR2 SYDVKM. For every donor, a draw yielded approximately 9.8 milliliters of peripheral blood. PBMCs were isolated at a quantity of at least 7 million per sample. Study-wide results and limits: Correlation between TCR beta diversity and naive T cell percentage was strong. Donor CMV status, an unknown factor, possibly confounded changes in expanded clonotypes.

This TCR derives from a human donor in good health. Sequenced material: blood. The V call is TRBV28, the J call TRBJ1-6; weak D call: TRBD1 (5 bases). CDR3 DNA sequence: TGTGCCAGCAGCTTACAGGATTTCAATTCACCCCTCCACTTT. This codes for CASSLQDFNSPLHF.